Each of the 18 T cell receptor beta chains below was sequenced from the same sample in a study of shared clonotypes between healthy human individuals (dated by TCRdb to 2020 to 2022). Libraries were constructed by the immunoSEQ multiplex PCR assay. The immuneACCESS repertoire file appears here via TCRdb, limited to in-frame rearrangements. These files lack a portion of the clones; in checked studies, under half of the deficit traces to unresolved V genes, and the cause of the others is not known. The sample table contains about 2.3 million clones; only one count was recorded for around 92% of them. The ten largest make up more than 0.35% of the sample. Sequenced: naive CD4+ T cells from PBMCs. This specimen's cell subset or site label, interpreted: CD45RA+ positively selected. The source is a man in his late teens or twenties in good health. Some clones in this sample may be carry-over from other donors' samples.

The gene calls are TRBV10-3 and TRBJ2-3; 8 nucleotides agree with TRBD2. The J segment lost 0 bases and the V segment lost 4 bases, leaving 3 bases of the junction unmatched. The germline CDR1 and CDR2 sequences are ENHRY and SYGVKD. CDR3 size: 15 residues. The CDR3 here is CAISAASGSTDTQYF. The CDR3 DNA sequence: TGTGCCATCAGTGCGGCTAGCGGGAGCACAGATACGCAGTATTTT.

V and J are TRBV21-1 and TRBJ2-3; the table names TRBD2, a call not compared with the DNA. TRBV21-1 is annotated as a pseudogene. The CDR3 is 16 amino acids. The CDR3 sequence: CASSPLGSGTTDTQYF. For the CDR3, the DNA is TGTGCCAGCAGCCCCCTGGGGAGCGGGACCACAGATACGCAGTATTTT.

In DNA, the CDR3 is TGTGCCAGCAGCCGGGACCCCGTTTACAATGAGCAGTTCTTC. This sequence encodes CASSRDPVYNEQFF. This sequence joins TRBV2 and TRBJ2-1; perhaps D is TRBD1 or TRBD2 (5 bases each). V lost 6 bases and J 4 bases, leaving 13 bases between the germline ends. CDR1 SNHLY and CDR2 FYNNEI come from the germline V gene. This CDR3 has 14 amino acids. Using reference TRBV2 and TRBJ2-1 for the parts outside the CDR3, the full variable domain is EPEVTQTPSHQVTQMGQEVILRCVPISNHLYFYWYRQILGQKVEFLVSFYNNEISEKSEIFDDQFSVERPDGSNFTLKIRSTKLEDSAMYFCASSRDPVYNEQFFGPGTRLTVL.

The chain has TRBV7-2 and TRBJ2-6, with D perhaps being TRBD1 or TRBD2 (5 bases each). The germline V gene encodes CDR1 SGHTA and CDR2 FQGNSA. The CDR3 extends over 16 amino acids. V lost 8 bases and J 13 bases, leaving 27 bases between the germline ends. DNA for the CDR3: TGTGCCAGCGGGTGGGGAGAACAGGACCATCGTCGGGTCCTGACTTTC. Translation: CASGWGEQDHRRVLTF.

V is TRBV25-1 and J is TRBJ1-1; D gene unclear. Germline V gene data show CDR1 as MGHDK and CDR2 as SYGVNS. CDR3 length equals 15 residues. Trimming left V 3 bases short and J 1 base short, with 12 bases between. This CDR3 is CASSELGGENTEAFF. CDR3 nucleotide sequence: TGTGCCAGCAGTGAGTTAGGCGGGGAGAACACTGAAGCTTTCTTT.

The V call is TRBV30, the J call TRBJ1-6, with TRBD1 matching over 7 bases. The CDR3 extends over 13 amino acids. Germline V gene lookup returns CDR1 GTSNPN and CDR2 SVGIG (reference sequence). J was trimmed by 10 bases and V by 5 bases; bases with no gene match: 8. The CDR3 region has the DNA TGTGCCTGGCACCCGGGACAGAACTCACCCCTCCACTTT. Translation gives CAWHPGQNSPLHF.

This chain links TRBV15 with TRBJ1-4, with 7 bases aligning to TRBD1. The CDR3 is 17 residues long. Germline V CDR1 and CDR2: LNHNV, YYDKDF (reference sequence). After removal of 2 bases from V and 7 bases from J, the junction contained 13 bases not matched to a gene. Here the CDR3 reads CATSRTEEGAGGEKLFF. The CDR3 DNA is TGTGCCACCAGCAGAACTGAAGAGGGGGCTGGGGGTGAAAAACTGTTTTTT. Complete variable domain (other parts from reference TRBV15 and TRBJ1-4): DAMVIQNPRYQVTQFGKPVTLSCSQTLNHNVMYWYQQKSSQAPKLLFHYYDKDFNNEADTPDNFQSRRPNTSFCFLDIRSPGLGDTAMYLCATSRTEEGAGGEKLFFGSGTQLSVL.

V is TRBV5-1 and J is TRBJ2-3; 8 nucleotides align to TRBD1. With V trimmed by 3 bases and J by 2 bases, 5 bases remained unmatched. The CDR3 sequence is 15 residues long. Germline CDR1 and CDR2: SGHRS and YFSETQ. In DNA form, the CDR3 reads TGCGCCAGCAGCTCCGGACAGGGATACACAGATACGCAGTATTTT. This codes for CASSSGQGYTDTQYF. Full variable domain (rest looked up from reference TRBV5-1 and TRBJ2-3): KAGVTQTPRYLIKTRGQQVTLSCSPISGHRSVSWYQQTPGQGLQFLFEYFSETQRNKGNFPGRFSGRQFSNSRSEMNVSTLELGDSALYLCASSSGQGYTDTQYFGPGTRLTVL.

The J gene is TRBJ2-1, the V gene TRBV9, with D perhaps matching TRBD1 or TRBD2 (5 bases each). This CDR3 spans 12 amino acids. CDR1 SGDLS and CDR2 YYNGEE come from the germline V gene. The ends were cut back, 0 bases at V and 11 bases at J, with 9 bases in the middle. DNA of the CDR3: TGTGCCAGCAGCGTAGAGGGGACCCAGCAGTTCTTC. Protein product: CASSVEGTQQFF.

The chain carries TRBV6-4 and TRBJ1-5; D is uncertain. V was trimmed by 3 bases and J by 1 base, leaving 7 bases between them. CDR1 is MRHNA and CDR2 is SNTAGT in the germline V gene. This CDR3 is 14 amino acids long. CDR3 residues: CASSDFCSNQPQHF. DNA for the CDR3: TGTGCCAGCAGTGATTTTTGCAGCAATCAGCCCCAGCATTTT.

This rearrangement joins TRBV5-4 to TRBJ1-5; 9 nucleotides agree with TRBD1. Unmatched junction bases numbered 10, after V lost 0 bases and J lost 9 bases. This CDR3 region has 16 residues. Germline loops: CDR1 SGHNT, CDR2 YYREEE (reference sequence). This CDR3 is CASSLGGQGPTRPQHF. The CDR3 DNA follows: TGTGCCAGCAGCTTGGGGGGACAGGGACCCACCCGGCCCCAGCATTTT.

The chain couples TRBV5-4 to TRBJ2-7; possible D gene TRBD2, 5 bases. Deletions cut 0 bases from V and 6 bases from J, with 13 bases between. This CDR3 is 14 amino acids long. The germline gives CDR1 SGHNT, CDR2 YYREEE (reference sequence). The CDR3 DNA reads TGTGCCAGCAGCTTGGGGGTCGAGGGAGCCGAGCAGTACTTC. It encodes CASSLGVEGAEQYF.

This chain links TRBV5-1 with TRBJ2-5, with a weak D call TRBD2 (6 bases). The CDR3 is 17 amino acids. V was trimmed by 4 bases and J by 5 bases, leaving 24 bases between them. The V gene's germline CDR1 is SGHRS and CDR2 YFSETQ. CDR3 region: CASSLQVVGAGQETQYF. CDR3 coding DNA: TGCGCCAGCAGCCTCCAGGTTGTTGGGGCGGGGCAGGAGACCCAGTACTTC. Combining the CDR3 with reference TRBV5-1 and TRBJ2-5 gives the whole variable domain KAGVTQTPRYLIKTRGQQVTLSCSPISGHRSVSWYQQTPGQGLQFLFEYFSETQRNKGNFPGRFSGRQFSNSRSEMNVSTLELGDSALYLCASSLQVVGAGQETQYFGPGTRLLVL.

This chain's CDR3 is CASSLRDGALGPQHF. In nucleotides, the CDR3 is TGTGCCAGCAGTTTACGGGACGGAGCTTTAGGGCCCCAGCATTTT. The gene calls are TRBV28 and TRBJ1-5; D possibly corresponds to TRBD1 (5 bases). The germline V gene has CDR1 MDHEN and CDR2 SYDVKM. This CDR3 region has 15 residues. V was clipped by 2 bases and J by 9 bases, with 17 bases between them. Together with reference TRBV28 and TRBJ1-5, the CDR3 gives the full variable domain: DVKVTQSSRYLVKRTGEKVFLECVQDMDHENMFWYRQDPGLGLRLIYFSYDVKMKEKGDIPEGYSVSREKKERFSLILESASTNQTSMYLCASSLRDGALGPQHFGDGTRLSIL.

The chain joins TRBV30 to TRBJ1-5; D remains ambiguous. Germline V CDR1 and CDR2: GTSNPN, SVGIG (reference sequence). Trimming pared 7 bases from V and 1 base from J, leaving 11 bases between. CDR3 length equals 13 residues. CDR3 protein: CASLLYSNQPQHF. The CDR3 region has the DNA TGTGCCTCCCTTCTATACAGCAATCAGCCCCAGCATTTT.

J is TRBJ2-7 and V is TRBV5-1; D perhaps matches TRBD2 (5 bases). This CDR3 contains 17 residues. Trimming stripped 0 bases from V and 0 bases from J, with 16 bases between. Germline lookup yields CDR1 SGHRS and CDR2 YFSETQ. CDR3 sequence (DNA): TGCGCCAGCAGCTTGGGGGCCGGCAGACTAAGCTCCTACGAGCAGTACTTC. This codes for CASSLGAGRLSSYEQYF.

The chain joins TRBV9 to TRBJ1-2, with TRBD1 identical over 7 bases. Looked up from germline, CDR1 is SGDLS and CDR2 is YYNGEE. The V and J ends lost 3 bases and 0 bases, in that order; junction bases with no gene match: 8. CDR3 length: 16 residues. In DNA, the CDR3 is TGTGCCAGCAGCGCTCCGGGACAGCTAACTAACTATGGCTACACCTTC. The encoded protein is CASSAPGQLTNYGYTF.

The rearrangement joins TRBV7-8 to TRBJ2-7, with TRBD2 as a possible D gene (5 bases). Trimming stripped 0 bases from V and 11 bases from J, with 17 bases between. This CDR3 is 14 amino acids long. Germline V lookup: CDR1 SGHVS, CDR2 FQNEAQ. The CDR3 coding sequence is TGTGCCAGCAGCTTAGCGAGGGCCCTAGGTGGCAAGTACTTC. It specifies CASSLARALGGKYF.